The TCR beta chain under discussion was sequenced for a study of blood T cell repertoires in COVID-19. Looking at the study overall: COVID-19 samples from acute and convalescent phases originated in the United States, Italy and Spain.

Germline V gives CDR1 SGHTA, CDR2 FQGTGA. The V gene lost 4 bases and the J gene lost 0 bases, with 12 bases spanning the gap. CDR3 length: 15 amino acids. Authors' data handling: Nucleated cell counts were estimated from reference gene primer amplification. Using immunoSEQ multiplex PCR, the repertoire was profiled, and TCRdb retains in-frame clones only, with some absent. The D gene and trimming were derived from the DNA, and the V and J assignments and clone size from that table. Seen here are approximately 120,000 clones, around four fifths observed once, and the top ten hold roughly 20%. The rearrangement uses TRBV7-3 and TRBJ1-1; D gene ambiguous. The sequencing input was peripheral blood. The clonotype comes from an older woman with acute or convalescent COVID-19. The CDR3 reads CASSSEPGMNTEAFF. In DNA form, the CDR3 reads TGTGCCAGCAGCTCAGAACCGGGAATGAACACTGAAGCTTTCTTT.